The rows below give T cell receptor beta chains drawn from one sample of a study of shared clonotypes between healthy human individuals. The repertoire was sequenced with immunoSEQ multiplex PCR; TCRdb's copy has only in-frame clones and lacks some. Altogether 740,000 or so clones are present, around 78% being singletons, with the ten largest covering roughly 1.9%. What was sequenced was memory CD4+ T cells sorted from blood. Source of these receptors: a woman younger than 45 in good health. Each CDR3 is given with its conserved first and last residue. The D gene is left open where the match is weak. Size is stated for part of the rows, as once, few or many counts, or as a class when the clone is expanded.

.	TRBJ2-1	TRBV21-1	.	TGTGCCAGCAGCAAAGCCCCCGGGACAGGTCCAACCACCCGGCTCTTC	CASSKAPGTGPTTRLF
.	TRBJ1-2	TRBV6-1	.	TGTGCCAGTCACGAAGTAGCCCTAAACTATGGCTACACCTTC	CASHEVALNYGYTF
.	TRBJ2-7	TRBV10-3	.	TGTGCCGCCGGGAGCTACGAGCAGTACTTC	CAAGSYEQYF
.	TRBJ1-2	TRBV6-1	.	TGTGCCAGCAGTGAAGCGCTTCAAGGGACACCGGGCTATGGCTACACCTTC	CASSEALQGTPGYGYTF
TRBD2	TRBJ2-1	TRBV6-5	.	TGTGCCAGCAGGAGCGGGGTGGGTCGTGAGCAGTTCTTC	CASRSGVGREQFF
TRBD1	TRBJ1-3	TRBV19	few	TGTGCCAGTAAGGACCCAGGGGGGGCAGCTGGAAACACCATATATTTT	CASKDPGGAAGNTIYF
.	TRBJ2-6	TRBV4-2	few	TGTGCCAGCAGCCAAGAGGGAGGTTCTGGGGCCAACGTCCTGACTTTC	CASSQEGGSGANVLTF
.	TRBJ1-3	TRBV6-5	once	TGTGCCAGCAGGCAAGGGATCTCTGGAAACACCATATATTTT	CASRQGISGNTIYF
.	TRBJ1-1	TRBV5-6	few	TGTGCCAGCAGCTCGCAGCAATTTACAGGGATCGCTGAAGCTTTCTTT	CASSSQQFTGIAEAFF
TRBD1	TRBJ2-1	TRBV19	.	TGTGCCAGTAGTGTGGACGCCGGGACAGGGGGTTACAATGAGCAGTTCTTC	CASSVDAGTGGYNEQFF
.	TRBJ1-1	TRBV6-6	.	TGTGCCAGCAGTTACGAGGCCACTGAAGCTTTCTTT	CASSYEATEAFF
.	TRBJ2-7	TRBV18	.	TGTGCCAGCTCACCAGGAGCGATTCAGACTTACGAGCAGTACTTC	CASSPGAIQTYEQYF
.	TRBJ1-2	TRBV7-2	many	TGTGCCAGCAGCTTACCAGGGCAGGGGAACTATGGCTACACCTTC	CASSLPGQGNYGYTF
TRBD1	TRBJ1-5	TRBV28	.	TGTGCCAGCAGTTCCACAGGGGGCCGGATGGCCCAGCATTTT	CASSSTGGRMAQHF
.	TRBJ2-3	TRBV27	.	TGTGCCAGCAGGACTCAGGGGAACACAGATACGCAGTATTTT	CASRTQGNTDTQYF
.	TRBJ1-1	TRBV20-1	few	TGCAGTGGACATCAGAACACTGAAGCTTTCTTT	CSGHQNTEAFF
.	TRBJ2-2	TRBV27	few	TGTGCCAGCAGCTCGGGACTTGGCGCCGGGGAGCTGTTTTTT	CASSSGLGAGELFF
.	TRBJ2-1	TRBV19	.	TGTGCCAGTAGTATAGATCTGGGGGGAGGAGGCCCTTTGGATGAGCAGTTCTTC	CASSIDLGGGGPLDEQFF
.	TRBJ2-3	TRBV28	few	TGTGCCAGCACCTTGGCAGATACGCAGTATTTT	CASTLADTQYF
TRBD2	TRBJ2-3	TRBV5-1	.	TGCGCCAGCAGCTCCGGGACTAGCGCCCGGAGTCCAGATACGCAGTATTTT	CASSSGTSARSPDTQYF
TRBD2	TRBJ2-5	TRBV4-2	.	TGTGCCAGCAGCCAGCTAGCGGGAGGGTGGGCGCTCCAAGAGACCCAGTACTTC	CASSQLAGGWALQETQYF
.	TRBJ1-2	TRBV6-6	.	TGTGCCAGCGTTGGACCAACGGGTGGCTACACCTTC	CASVGPTGGYTF
TRBD1	TRBJ2-7	TRBV2	.	TGTGCCAGCAAGAGACAGGGGACCTACGAGCAGTACTTC	CASKRQGTYEQYF
.	TRBJ2-7	TRBV4-1	.	TGCGCCAGCAGAAGGTCCGGCAGTTCCTACGAGCAGTACTTC	CASRRSGSSYEQYF
TRBD2	TRBJ2-1	TRBV19	.	TGTGCCAGTAGTCCCAGTAGCGGGAGGACTCGGAATGAGCAGTTCTTC	CASSPSSGRTRNEQFF
.	TRBJ2-1	TRBV5-4	few	TGTGCCAGCAGCCGAGAGGGTAGCCACAATGAGCAGTTCTTC	CASSREGSHNEQFF
.	TRBJ1-3	TRBV28	.	TGTGCCAGCAGTTCACCCCGGGGAGGAAAAAACACCATATATTTT	CASSSPRGGKNTIYF
TRBD1	TRBJ2-1	TRBV29-1	few	TGCAGCGTTGATATACAGGGGGCTCTCAATGAGCAGTTCTTC	CSVDIQGALNEQFF
.	TRBJ2-1	TRBV27	once	TGTGCCAGCAGTTATCTTCAGGGGGGTTCCTACAATGAGCAGTTCTTC	CASSYLQGGSYNEQFF
.	TRBJ1-1	TRBV5-4	few	TGTGCCAGCAGCTATCCAGGGGTGAAAAGAACTGAAGCTTTCTTT	CASSYPGVKRTEAFF
.	TRBJ2-1	TRBV20-1	.	TGCAGCGTGGCAGGGATCAATGAGCAGTTCTTC	CSVAGINEQFF
.	TRBJ1-3	TRBV6-5	.	TGTGCCAGCAGATCCAGTTCGGGAAACACCATATATTTT	CASRSSSGNTIYF
TRBD1	TRBJ2-2	TRBV6-5	.	TGTGCCAGCAGTTACCGTACCCCAGGGGGTATCGGGGAGCTGTTTTTT	CASSYRTPGGIGELFF
.	TRBJ1-4	TRBV5-1	.	TGCGCCAGCAGCTTCACGGGGGGTGGCGAAAAACTGTTTTTT	CASSFTGGGEKLFF
TRBD2	TRBJ2-1	TRBV11-2	.	TGTGCCAGCAGCTGGGTCCTAGCGGGGAAAAATGAGCAGTTCTTC	CASSWVLAGKNEQFF
TRBD2	TRBJ2-2	TRBV6-1	once	TGTGCCAGCAGTGGCCGGACTAGCGGGAGAACCGGGGAGCTGTTTTTT	CASSGRTSGRTGELFF
TRBD2	TRBJ2-2	TRBV2	.	TGTGCCAGCAATAGCGGGACGAGGACGGGCGGGGAGCTGTTTTTT	CASNSGTRTGGELFF
.	TRBJ2-2	TRBV7-7	.	TGTGCCAGCAGCCCCGAATCCGGGGAGCTGTTTTTT	CASSPESGELFF
TRBD2	TRBJ2-1	TRBV5-7	.	TGTGCCAGCAGCTTGGGACAGCGGGACCTTCCGGGACCCCATGAGCAGTTCTTC	CASSLGQRDLPGPHEQFF
TRBD2	TRBJ2-5	TRBV4-2	.	TGTGCCAGCAGCCAAGATGGTGGACTAGCGGGATTAGGGGAGACCCAGTACTTC	CASSQDGGLAGLGETQYF
TRBD1	TRBJ2-6	TRBV5-6	.	TGTGCCAGCAGCTTGATCGCACAGGGGGGCTCTGGGGCCAACGTCCTGACTTTC	CASSLIAQGGSGANVLTF
TRBD1	TRBJ1-4	TRBV28	.	TGTGCCTCAGGGGGCCTTCCAACTAATGAAAAACTGTTTTTT	CASGGLPTNEKLFF
.	TRBJ2-7	TRBV28	.	TGTGCCAGCAGTTTAGCGGGACGAACGTACGGCGAGCAGTACTTC	CASSLAGRTYGEQYF
.	TRBJ1-5	TRBV19	.	TGTGCCAGTAGTATAGAGGCGGGAGGGGAGCCCCAGCATTTT	CASSIEAGGEPQHF
.	TRBJ2-5	TRBV2	.	TGTGCCAGCGAGAGGCTTACGGGACACGCAGAGACCCAGTACTTC	CASERLTGHAETQYF
TRBD2	TRBJ2-7	TRBV11-2	.	TGTGCCAGCAGCTTAAATCTAGCGGGCTACGAGCAGTACTTC	CASSLNLAGYEQYF
.	TRBJ2-3	TRBV29-1	.	TGCAGCGTCCGAGGGGTTCCCGCAGATACGCAGTATTTT	CSVRGVPADTQYF